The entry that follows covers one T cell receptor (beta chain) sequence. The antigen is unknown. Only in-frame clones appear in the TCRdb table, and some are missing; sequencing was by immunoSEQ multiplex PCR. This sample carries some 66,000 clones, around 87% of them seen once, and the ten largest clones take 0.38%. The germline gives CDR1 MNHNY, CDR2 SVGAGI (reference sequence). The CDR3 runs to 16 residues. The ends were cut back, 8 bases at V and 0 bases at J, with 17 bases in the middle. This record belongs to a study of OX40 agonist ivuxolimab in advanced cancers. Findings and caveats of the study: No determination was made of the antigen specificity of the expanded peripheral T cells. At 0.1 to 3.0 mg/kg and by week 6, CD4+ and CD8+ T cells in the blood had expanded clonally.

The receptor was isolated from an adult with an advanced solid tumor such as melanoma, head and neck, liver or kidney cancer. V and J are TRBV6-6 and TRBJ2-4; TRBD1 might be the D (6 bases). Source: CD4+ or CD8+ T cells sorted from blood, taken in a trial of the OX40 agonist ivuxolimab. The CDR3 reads CASFSPGQLAKNIQYF. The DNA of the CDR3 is TGTGCCAGCTTTAGCCCGGGACAACTAGCCAAAAACATTCAGTACTTC.